These 11 T cell receptor beta chains were all obtained from the same sample, sequenced in a study of technical replicates of blood from a handful of donors. The protocol was immunoSEQ multiplex PCR, while the TCRdb copy is restricted to in-frame clones and leaves out a portion. The sample has 80,000 to 100,000 clones; approximately 96% are singletons. Sequences were obtained from T cells isolated from PBMCs. The source of these receptors is a human donor in good health.

The chain links TRBV6-5 to TRBJ1-5; D remains unclear. Germline V gives CDR1 MNHEY, CDR2 SVGAGI. V lost 4 bases to trimming and J lost 2 bases, with 12 bases between them. The CDR3 is 15 amino acids. The CDR3 nucleotides are TGTGCCAGCAGTTCGGCCGGCGGCGGCAATCAGCCCCAGCATTTT. Protein sequence: CASSSAGGGNQPQHF.

This clone was seen once. This sequence joins TRBV13 and TRBJ2-1, with TRBD1 identical over 9 bases. The CDR3 consists of 14 residues. CDR1 and CDR2 from the germline V gene are PRHDT and FYEKMQ (reference sequence). After removal of 4 bases from V and 8 bases from J, the junction contained 6 bases not matched to a gene. CDR3 sequence (DNA): TGTGCCAGCAGCTCAGGGACAGGGAGCGATGAGCAGTTCTTC. Protein product: CASSSGTGSDEQFF.

The chain uses TRBV7-3 and TRBJ1-3; maybe TRBD1 (5 bases). Looked up from germline, CDR1 is SGHTA and CDR2 is FQGTGA. CDR3 length equals 15 residues. Trimming removed 2 bases at V and 4 bases at J, with 12 bases between. Here the CDR3 reads CASSLRGREGNTIYF. Written as DNA, the CDR3 is TGTGCCAGCAGCTTACGAGGCAGGGAAGGAAACACCATATATTTT.

The chain uses TRBV7-8 and TRBJ2-3; perhaps TRBD2 as D (6 bases). Per germline, CDR1 SGHVS and CDR2 FQNEAQ. The V end lost 3 bases, the J end lost 0 bases, and 13 bases lay between the germline ends. This CDR3 has 16 residues. The CDR3 nucleotides read TGTGCCAGCAGCTTTTGGAGACTAGTTAGCACAGATACGCAGTATTTT. Its protein is CASSFWRLVSTDTQYF.

This chain connects TRBV15 to TRBJ2-1, with D uncertain. The CDR3 is made up of 15 amino acids. CDR1 and CDR2 (germline): LNHNV, YYDKDF (reference sequence). V lost 0 bases to trimming and J lost 3 bases, with 9 bases between them. CDR3 DNA sequence: TGTGCCACCAGCAGAGATCAGAGCGTCTACAATGAGCAGTTCTTC. It codes for CATSRDQSVYNEQFF.

The chain links TRBV5-4 to TRBJ2-1; 9 positions match TRBD2. This CDR3 has 14 residues. Trimming took 4 bases from V and 8 from J; bases not matched to a gene: 7. Germline V gene sequence: CDR1 SGHNT, CDR2 YYREEE (reference sequence). In nucleotides, the CDR3 is TGTGCCAGCAGCGGGACTAGCTTGGGAGATGAGCAGTTCTTC. Amino acid sequence: CASSGTSLGDEQFF.

The chain links TRBV19 to TRBJ2-7; D possibly corresponds to TRBD1 (6 bases). Between the trimmed V and J ends, which lost 1 base and 2 bases, there was a span of 9 bases. CDR1 is LNHDA, CDR2 SQIVND, per germline (reference sequence). The CDR3 sequence is 14 residues long. CDR3 amino acids: CASSIAGGTYEQYF. As DNA, the CDR3 is TGTGCCAGTAGTATAGCTGGGGGCACCTACGAGCAGTACTTC.

This clone was found once. One end of the junction varies from germline; a read error may be responsible. This rearrangement joins TRBV7-2 to TRBJ1-1, with 7 bases identical to TRBD1. The CDR3 consists of 16 residues. CDR1 SGHTA and CDR2 FQGNSA come from the germline V gene. For the CDR3, the DNA is TGTGCCAGCAGATTAGGCTCTACAGGGGTGAACACTGAAGCTTTCTTT. Its protein is CASRLGSTGVNTEAFF.

The J gene is TRBJ1-2, the V gene TRBV6-5; D remains unclear. V dropped 6 bases and J dropped 3 bases, with 8 bases sitting between them. Per germline, CDR1 MNHEY and CDR2 SVGAGI. The CDR3 runs to 12 residues. The CDR3 loop reads CASRTGDYGYTF. CDR3 bases: TGTGCCAGCAGGACGGGAGACTATGGCTACACCTTC.

The chain carries TRBV10-3 and TRBJ1-5; D not resolved. The CDR3 has 14 amino acids. Germline CDR1 reads ENHRY; CDR2 reads SYGVKD. V was clipped by 11 bases and J by 1 base, with 15 bases between them. This CDR3 reads CAAGAGESNQPQHF. The CDR3 region has the DNA TGTGCCGCCGGAGCTGGCGAGAGCAATCAGCCCCAGCATTTT.

V usage is TRBV7-8 and J usage is TRBJ2-6; D is ambiguous. The CDR3 has 15 residues. Looked up from germline, CDR1 is SGHVS and CDR2 is FQNEAQ. V lost 5 bases and J 0 bases, leaving 8 bases between the germline ends. CDR3 amino acids: CASSARSSGANVLTF. The CDR3 coding sequence is TGTGCCAGCAGCGCTAGGAGCTCTGGGGCCAACGTCCTGACTTTC.